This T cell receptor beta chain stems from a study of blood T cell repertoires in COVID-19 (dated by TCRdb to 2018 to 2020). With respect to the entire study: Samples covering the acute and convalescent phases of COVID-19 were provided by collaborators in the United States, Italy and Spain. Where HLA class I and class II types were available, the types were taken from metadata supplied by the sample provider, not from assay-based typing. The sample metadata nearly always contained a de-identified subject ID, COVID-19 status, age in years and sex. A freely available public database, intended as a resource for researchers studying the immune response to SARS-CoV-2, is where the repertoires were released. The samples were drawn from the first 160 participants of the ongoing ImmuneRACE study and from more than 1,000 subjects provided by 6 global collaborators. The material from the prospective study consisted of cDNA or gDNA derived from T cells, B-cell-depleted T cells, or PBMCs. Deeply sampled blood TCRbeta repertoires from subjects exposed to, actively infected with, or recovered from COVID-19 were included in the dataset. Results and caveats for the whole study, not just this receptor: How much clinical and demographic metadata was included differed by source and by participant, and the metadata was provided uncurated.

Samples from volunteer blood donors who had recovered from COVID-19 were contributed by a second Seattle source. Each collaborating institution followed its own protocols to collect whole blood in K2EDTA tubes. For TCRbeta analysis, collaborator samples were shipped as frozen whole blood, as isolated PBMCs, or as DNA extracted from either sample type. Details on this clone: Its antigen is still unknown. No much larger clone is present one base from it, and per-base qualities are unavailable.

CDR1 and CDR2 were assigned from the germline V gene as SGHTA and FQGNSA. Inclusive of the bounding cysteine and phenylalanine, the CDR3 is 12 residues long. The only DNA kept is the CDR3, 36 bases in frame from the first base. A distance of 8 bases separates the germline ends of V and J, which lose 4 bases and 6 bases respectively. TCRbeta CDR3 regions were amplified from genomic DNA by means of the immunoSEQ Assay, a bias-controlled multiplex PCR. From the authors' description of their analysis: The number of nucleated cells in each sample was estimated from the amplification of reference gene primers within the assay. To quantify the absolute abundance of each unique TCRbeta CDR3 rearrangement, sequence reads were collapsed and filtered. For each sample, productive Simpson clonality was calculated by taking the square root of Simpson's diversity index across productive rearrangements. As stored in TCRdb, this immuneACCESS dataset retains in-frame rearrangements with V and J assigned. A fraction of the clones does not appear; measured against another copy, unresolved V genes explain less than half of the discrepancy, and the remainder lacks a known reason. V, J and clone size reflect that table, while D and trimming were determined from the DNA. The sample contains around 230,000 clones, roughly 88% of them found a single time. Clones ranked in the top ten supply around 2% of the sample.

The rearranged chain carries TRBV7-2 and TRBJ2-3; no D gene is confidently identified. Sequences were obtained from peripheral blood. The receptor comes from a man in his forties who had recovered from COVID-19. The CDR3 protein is CASSWAADTQYF. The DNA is TGTGCCAGCAGCTGGGCTGCGGATACGCAGTATTTT.